The 11 T cell receptor beta chains listed next were all sequenced from one sample in a study of blood T cells in healthy people across ages. Using a J-beta primer mix together with a sample-barcoded 5' primer, a second PCR was run for about 7 to 12 cycles. TCRdb fed the 5' RACE reads into MiXCR, producing one record per CDR3 protein. The sample includes around 1,500,000 distinct CDR3 sequences, 28% seen only once; the top ten take less than 9.5%. Sequenced input: blood. These receptors were obtained from a woman in her 30s in good health.

The chain employs TRBV6-4 and TRBJ1-5, with a weak D call TRBD1 (6 bases). CDR1 is MRHNA and CDR2 is SNTAGT in the germline V gene. Trimming took off 3 bases at V and 7 bases at J, with 10 bases between the two ends. The CDR3 is made up of 13 amino acids. For the CDR3, the DNA is TGTGCCAGCAGTGAGATTAGGGGGCAGCCCCAGCATTTT. Residues: CASSEIRGQPQHF.

This rearrangement joins TRBV7-9 to TRBJ1-6; 12 nucleotides match TRBD1. The CDR3 covers 16 residues. V lost 0 bases and J lost 9; bases outside the gene matches: 3. Germline CDR1 SEHNR, CDR2 FQNEAQ (reference sequence). CDR3: CASSLALGQGASPLHF. In nucleotides, the CDR3 is TGTGCCAGCAGCTTAGCGCTGGGACAGGGGGCTTCACCCCTCCACTTT. The complete variable domain, with remaining parts taken from reference TRBV7-9 and TRBJ1-6, reads DTGVSQNPRHKITKRGQNVTFRCDPISEHNRLYWYRQTLGQGPEFLTYFQNEAQLEKSRLLSDRFSAERPKGSFSTLEIQRTEQGDSAMYLCASSLALGQGASPLHFGNGTRLTVT.

In this sample, this clonotype turned up a few times. The chain employs TRBV12-3 or TRBV12-4 and TRBJ2-1; 8 bases are shared with TRBD2. The DNA end favors TRBJ2-7, so the J call may be wrong. This CDR3 spans 15 amino acids. The CDR3: CASSLRGGLYNEQYF. CDR3 sequence (DNA): TGTGCCAGCAGTTTACGGGGGGGACTATACAATGAGCAGTACTTC.

This clonotype was seen many times. At one of its ends the junction is not consistent with the germline gene, which may arise from a read error. The chain links TRBV7-2 to TRBJ2-7, with D unclear. This CDR3 has 14 residues. Germline CDR1 SGHTA, CDR2 FQGNSA. As DNA, the CDR3 is TGTGCCAGCAGTTTAGCCGGGTCCTATTACGAGCAGTACTTC. Protein sequence: CASSLAGSYYEQYF.

On this clonotype itself: A junction end diverges from the germline sequence, so it may reflect a read error. V and J are TRBV3-1 and TRBJ2-3, with D unresolved. Germline CDR1 and CDR2: LGHDT and YNNKEL (reference sequence). The CDR3 contains 12 residues. CDR3 sequence reads: CVSSPRADTQYF. The CDR3 nucleotides read TGTGTCAGCAGCCCCCGGGCAGATACGCAGTATTTT.

This clonotype occurred a few times. V gene TRBV28 combines with J gene TRBJ2-7, with D possibly called TRBD1 or TRBD2 (5 bases each). The germline CDR1 and CDR2 sequences are MDHEN and SYDVKM. The ends were cut back, 6 bases at V and 3 bases at J, with 9 bases in the middle. The length of the CDR3 is 12 residues. CDR3: CASRWGIYEQYF. In DNA, the CDR3 is TGTGCCAGCAGATGGGGGATCTACGAGCAGTACTTC.

As regards this clonotype: A much bigger clone sits one base away, suggesting this may be a read error. The chain is built from TRBV29-1 and TRBJ2-7, with 7 bases fitting TRBD1. The germline CDR1 and CDR2 sequences are SQVTM and ANQGSEA. The CDR3 totals 16 residues. The CDR3, as DNA: TGCAGCGTTGAGCCGGCCCTGACAGGGCTTTACAACGAGCAGTGCTTC. It yields the protein CSVEPALTGLYNEQCF.

The sample holds many counts of this clonotype. The chain is built from TRBV3-1 and TRBJ2-7; 11 positions match TRBD2. Trimming at V came to 3 bases and at J to 3 bases, leaving 7 bases not matched to a gene. There are 16 residues in the CDR3. Germline V lookup: CDR1 LGHDT, CDR2 YNNKEL (reference sequence). The CDR3 loop reads CASSHSGTSGNYEQYF. In DNA form, the CDR3 reads TGTGCCAGCAGCCATTCCGGGACTAGCGGTAACTACGAGCAGTACTTC.

A remark on this clonotype: Because it lacks the conserved phenylalanine or tryptophan at the end, this CDR3 is likely a read error. V gene TRBV7-2 combines with J gene TRBJ2-4, with 9 bases lining up with TRBD2. The DNA matches TRBJ2-7 better at its end, which makes the J call doubtful. The V gene's germline CDR1 is SGHTA and CDR2 FQGNSA. This CDR3 is 16 amino acids long. CDR3 protein: CASSLATTGLATEQYC. CDR3 bases: TGTGCCAGCAGCTTAGCTACAACCGGACTAGCGACCGAGCAGTACTGC.

The chain employs TRBV30 and TRBJ1-2; D is possibly TRBD1 (6 bases). The CDR3 is made up of 13 amino acids. V shed 4 bases and J shed 4 bases, with 13 bases lying between them. Per germline, CDR1 GTSNPN and CDR2 SVGIG (reference sequence). CDR3 coding DNA: TGTGCCTGGAAGGCAGGGGCCTGCTATGGCTACACCTTC. It encodes CAWKAGACYGYTF. The full variable domain, with the rest looked up from reference TRBV30 and TRBJ1-2, is SQTIHQWPATLVQPVGSPLSLECTVEGTSNPNLYWYRQAAGRGLQLLFYSVGIGQISSEVPQNLSASRPQDRQFILSSKKLLLSDSGFYLCAWKAGACYGYTFGSGTRLTVV.

This sequence joins TRBV5-1 and TRBJ2-5; possible D gene TRBD1, 6 bases. CDR3 length: 14 amino acids. V shed 1 base and J shed 5 bases, with 12 bases lying between them. CDR1 and CDR2 from the germline V gene are SGHRS and YFSETQ. The CDR3 is CASSLSRGDETQYF. In DNA form, the CDR3 reads TGCGCCAGCAGCTTGAGCAGGGGCGACGAGACCCAGTACTTC.